The 23 T cell receptor beta chains below come from one sample, sequenced in a study of siplizumab effects on memory and regulatory T cells. Using immunoSEQ multiplex PCR, the repertoire was profiled, and TCRdb retains in-frame clones only, with some absent. The sample includes roughly 75,000 clones, roughly 93% of them seen just once. Sequencing was carried out using CD8+ T cells sorted from blood. Receptors were obtained from a human donor in good health.

V usage is TRBV4-1 and J usage is TRBJ2-5; tentative D call: TRBD2 (6 bases). V shed 3 bases and J shed 2 bases, with 16 bases lying between them. Germline loops: CDR1 MGHRA, CDR2 YSYEKL. The CDR3 sequence is 16 residues long. CDR3 sequence reads: CASSQEPAGFQETQYF. The CDR3 DNA reads as TGCGCCAGCAGCCAGGAACCCGCGGGGTTTCAAGAGACCCAGTACTTC.

The chain uses TRBV7-4 and TRBJ2-7, with 7 bases identical to TRBD1. V lost 4 bases and J lost 4; bases outside the gene matches: 10. The CDR3 is 15 residues long. Germline V gene data show CDR1 as SGHVT and CDR2 as SQSDAQ. CDR3 nucleotide sequence: TGTGCCAGCAGCTCCCGCGGACAGGTGAGTTACGAGCAGTACTTC. Amino acids: CASSSRGQVSYEQYF. Supplemented by reference TRBV7-4 and TRBJ2-7, the full variable domain reads GAGVSQSPRYKVAKRGRDVALRCDSISGHVTLYWYRQTLGQGSEVLTYSQSDAQRDKSGRPSGRFSAERPERSVSTLKIQRTEQGDSAVYLCASSSRGQVSYEQYFGPGTRLTVT.

The chain carries TRBV5-6 and TRBJ2-7, with 8 bases identical to TRBD1. Germline V gives CDR1 SGHDT, CDR2 YYEEEE. CDR3 size: 14 residues. V lost 4 bases to trimming and J lost 10 bases; unmatched junction nucleotides: 13. The DNA for the CDR3 is TGTGCCAGCAGCCCAGACAGGGGATCCGCCCTTCAGTACTTC. Translation gives CASSPDRGSALQYF. Full variable domain (remainder filled in from reference TRBV5-6 and TRBJ2-7): DAGVTQSPTHLIKTRGQQVTLRCSPKSGHDTVSWYQQALGQGPQFIFQYYEEEERQRGNFPDRFSGHQFPNYSSELNVNALLLGDSALYLCASSPDRGSALQYFGPGTRLTVT.

This chain joins TRBV21-1 and TRBJ2-7; the table's D call, TRBD2, was not checked against the DNA. TRBV21-1 is given as a pseudogene. This CDR3 is built from 14 residues. The CDR3 region has the DNA TGTGCCGCGCCCGTGGGCGGGGGGTGCTACGAGCAGTACTTC. It encodes CAAPVGGGCYEQYF.

The chain recombines TRBV20-1 with TRBJ1-2, with 7 bases identical to TRBD1. CDR1 is DFQATT and CDR2 is SNEGSKA in the germline V gene (reference sequence). V lost 5 bases to trimming and J lost 8 bases; unmatched junction nucleotides: 5. There are 11 residues in the CDR3. CDR3 in DNA: TGCAGTGCTGGGCCACAGGGGGGCTACACCTTC. Its translation: CSAGPQGGYTF.

This chain uses TRBV7-2 with TRBJ1-6; the D is unclear. Germline loops: CDR1 SGHTA, CDR2 FQGNSA. This CDR3 has 14 amino acids. Trimming took off 3 bases at V and 10 bases at J, with 13 bases between the two ends. In DNA, the CDR3 is TGTGCCAGCAGCTTTGCAGGTCCTGAGTCACCCCTCCACTTT. The encoded protein is CASSFAGPESPLHF.

This clone was detected only a few times. Written as DNA, the CDR3 is TGCGCCAGCAGCCAAGGTTCAGGGAAGGGCCAGCCCCAGCATTTT. It specifies CASSQGSGKGQPQHF. The rearrangement uses TRBV4-1 and TRBJ1-5, with D possibly matching TRBD1 (5 bases). The CDR3 consists of 15 residues. Germline lookup yields CDR1 MGHRA and CDR2 YSYEKL. Trimming cost V 1 base and J 7 bases, with 14 bases left between them.

A single count supports this clone. The chain recombines TRBV30 with TRBJ1-2; no firm D call. The germline V and J ends were trimmed by 5 bases and 0 bases, with 10 bases remaining between them. The length of the CDR3 is 13 residues. The germline gives CDR1 GTSNPN, CDR2 SVGIG (reference sequence). The DNA of the CDR3 is TGTGCCTGGGAATCACAAGCTAACTATGGCTACACCTTC. This gives the protein CAWESQANYGYTF.

V gene TRBV25-1 combines with J gene TRBJ2-7; possibly TRBD2 for D (6 bases). Germline V gives CDR1 MGHDK, CDR2 SYGVNS. Trimming left V 5 bases short and J 3 bases short, with 8 bases between. The CDR3 length is 12 residues. CDR3 loop: CASSPGVYEQYF. DNA for the CDR3: TGTGCCAGCAGTCCGGGGGTCTACGAGCAGTACTTC.

V and J are TRBV6-5 and TRBJ1-4; no reliable D call. V was shortened by 4 bases and J by 5 bases, with 11 bases between the two germline ends. The CDR3 covers 14 residues. Per germline, CDR1 MNHEY and CDR2 SVGAGI. CDR3: CASSFRRKNEKLFF. DNA for the CDR3: TGTGCCAGCAGTTTCCGGCGGAAGAATGAAAAACTGTTTTTT.

With respect to this clone: Other DNA sequences in this sample translate to the same CDR3. The rearrangement uses TRBV4-3 and TRBJ1-1; weak D call: TRBD1 (5 bases). The V end was cut by 0 bases, the J end by 1 base, with 6 bases between. The CDR3 runs 14 residues. Germline assignment: CDR1 LGHNA and CDR2 YSLEER. The CDR3, as DNA: TGCGCCAGCAGCCAAGACAGGGCGAACACTGAAGCTTTCTTT. Protein sequence: CASSQDRANTEAFF.

The chain has TRBV5-4 and TRBJ2-1; maybe TRBD1 (6 bases). Germline loops: CDR1 SGHNT, CDR2 YYREEE (reference sequence). The CDR3 is 15 residues long. With 4 bases removed from V and 6 bases from J, the gap between germline ends came to 17 bases. CDR3 amino acids: CASSLPDSQPNEQFF. Written as DNA, the CDR3 is TGTGCCAGCAGCCTCCCGGACAGCCAGCCCAATGAGCAGTTCTTC. Full variable domain (outside the CDR3, taken from reference TRBV5-4 and TRBJ2-1): ETGVTQSPTHLIKTRGQQVTLRCSSQSGHNTVSWYQQALGQGPQFIFQYYREEENGRGNFPPRFSGLQFPNYSSELNVNALELDDSALYLCASSLPDSQPNEQFFGPGTRLTVL.

The gene calls are TRBV2 and TRBJ2-7, with D perhaps assigned TRBD1 or TRBD2 (5 bases each). The ends were cut back, 0 bases at V and 2 bases at J, with 11 bases in the middle. The CDR3 is made up of 15 amino acids. Germline-derived CDR1 and CDR2 are SNHLY and FYNNEI. In DNA, the CDR3 is TGTGCCAGCAGTGAAGCGGGGGATTCCACCTACGAGCAGTACTTC. Translated: CASSEAGDSTYEQYF.

The J gene is TRBJ2-1, the V gene TRBV5-1; 10 bases match TRBD2. The germline gives CDR1 SGHRS, CDR2 YFSETQ. Germline trimming cut 0 bases from V and 7 bases from J; bases unmatched to any gene: 16. The CDR3 loop spans 19 amino acids. The CDR3 here is CASSLGLAGAGPLGNEQFF. CDR3 DNA sequence: TGCGCCAGCAGCTTGGGGCTAGCGGGAGCCGGGCCCCTGGGTAATGAGCAGTTCTTC. Combining the CDR3 with reference TRBV5-1 and TRBJ2-1 gives the whole variable domain KAGVTQTPRYLIKTRGQQVTLSCSPISGHRSVSWYQQTPGQGLQFLFEYFSETQRNKGNFPGRFSGRQFSNSRSEMNVSTLELGDSALYLCASSLGLAGAGPLGNEQFFGPGTRLTVL.

The genes are TRBV20-1 and TRBJ1-2; perhaps TRBD1 as D (5 bases). V shed 4 bases and J shed 10 bases, with 13 bases lying between them. CDR1 is DFQATT, CDR2 SNEGSKA, per germline (reference sequence). CDR3 length equals 11 residues. CDR3 nucleotide sequence: TGCAGTGCTAAGTCCAGGGAAGACTACACCTTC. Protein product: CSAKSREDYTF.

This clone was detected only once. The chain recombines TRBV19 with TRBJ2-7; 7 bases agree with TRBD1. V dropped 6 bases and J dropped 6; count of bases not matched to a gene: 8. Germline V CDR1 and CDR2: LNHDA, SQIVND (reference sequence). CDR3 length equals 13 residues. CDR3 in DNA: TGTGCCAGTAGCCCAACAGGGGCGGGCGAGCAGTACTTC. Its translation: CASSPTGAGEQYF.

J is TRBJ1-1 and V is TRBV19, with a tentative D call TRBD1 (5 bases). V lost 7 bases and J 1 base, leaving 7 bases between the germline ends. CDR1 is LNHDA, CDR2 SQIVND, per germline (reference sequence). This CDR3 is 12 amino acids long. The CDR3 DNA reads as TGTGCCAGTATCGGGGGGAACACTGAAGCTTTCTTT. Its translation is CASIGGNTEAFF.

The V and J genes are TRBV9 and TRBJ1-5, with 8 bases aligning to TRBD1. The length of the CDR3 is 15 residues. Trimming at V came to 2 bases and at J to 0 bases, leaving 1 base not matched to a gene. Germline loops: CDR1 SGDLS, CDR2 YYNGEE. The CDR3 spells CASSVDRDSNQPQHF. The DNA for the CDR3 is TGTGCCAGCAGCGTGGACAGGGATAGCAATCAGCCCCAGCATTTT.

This chain links TRBV7-2 with TRBJ2-1, with TRBD1 as a possible D gene (5 bases). CDR3 length: 12 amino acids. CDR1 and CDR2 from the germline V gene are SGHTA and FQGNSA. V gave up 5 bases and J gave up 10 bases, with 12 bases separating them. The CDR3 protein is CASSQGAEEQFF. In DNA form, the CDR3 reads TGTGCCAGCAGCCAAGGGGCGGAAGAGCAGTTCTTC.

The V call is TRBV5-1, the J call TRBJ2-7, with D unclear. Germline V gene data show CDR1 as SGHRS and CDR2 as YFSETQ. The CDR3 consists of 14 residues. V shed 5 bases and J shed 0 bases, with 12 bases lying between them. CDR3 protein: CASRSDTSSYEQYF. The CDR3 DNA reads TGCGCCAGCAGATCAGACACGAGCTCCTACGAGCAGTACTTC.

This clone was observed a single time. The junction departs from the called germline gene at one end, perhaps through a read error. The V and J genes are TRBV23-1 and TRBJ2-3; 9 bases align to TRBD2. TRBV23-1 is marked as an open reading frame, function uncertain. The CDR3 length is 14 residues. CDR3 amino acids: CRFSGGLCTDTQYF. CDR3 DNA: TGTCGGTTTAGCGGGGGCCTTTGCACAGATACGCAGTATTTT.

This clone has just one count. The J gene is TRBJ2-7, the V gene TRBV4-1; D may be TRBD1 (5 bases). In germline, CDR1 is MGHRA, CDR2 YSYEKL. The CDR3 loop spans 13 amino acids. V gave up 1 base and J gave up 4 bases, with 8 bases separating them. This CDR3 reads CASSQGGQYEQYF. The CDR3 nucleotides read TGCGCCAGCAGCCAAGGGGGCCAATACGAGCAGTACTTC.

V gene TRBV5-1 combines with J gene TRBJ1-6, with D possibly being TRBD1 (5 bases). Looked up from germline, CDR1 is SGHRS and CDR2 is YFSETQ. The CDR3 contains 14 residues. V lost 5 bases and J lost 8, with 14 bases in between. Written as DNA, the CDR3 is TGCGCCAGCAGAGCGCCCCAGGGTGATTCACCCCTCCACTTT. It specifies CASRAPQGDSPLHF.